One sample yielded the 15 T cell receptor beta chains listed below, sequenced in a study of blood T cell repertoires in COVID-19. TCRdb's copy holds only in-frame clones and misses some; the assay was immunoSEQ multiplex PCR. The profile shows 170,000 or so clones, 90% of them singletons. Material for sequencing was peripheral blood. The receptors originated from a man between 45 and 60 years old with acute or convalescent COVID-19.

The chain is built from TRBV19 and TRBJ1-1; D not certain. V gave up 1 base and J gave up 1 base, with 10 bases separating them. The CDR3 is 15 residues long. CDR1 and CDR2 (germline): LNHDA, SQIVND (reference sequence). The chain's CDR3 is CASSIGAIQNTEAFF. The CDR3 DNA reads TGTGCCAGTAGTATAGGGGCAATACAGAACACTGAAGCTTTCTTT. The variable domain in full, with the rest retrieved from reference TRBV19 and TRBJ1-1, is DGGITQSPKYLFRKEGQNVTLSCEQNLNHDAMYWYRQDPGQGLRLIYYSQIVNDFQKGDIAEGYSVSREKKESFPLTVTSAQKNPTAFYLCASSIGAIQNTEAFFGQGTRLTVV.

The rearrangement uses TRBV7-2 and TRBJ2-7; weak D call: TRBD2 (6 bases). This CDR3 spans 16 amino acids. Germline V CDR1 and CDR2: SGHTA, FQGNSA. Trimming removed 3 bases at V and 0 bases at J, with 15 bases between. In DNA form, the CDR3 reads TGTGCCAGCAGCTTTGTCGGGAGCTCCTCCTCCTACGAGCAGTACTTC. Translated, it gives CASSFVGSSSSYEQYF.

The rearrangement joins TRBV6-5 to TRBJ1-1; 8 nucleotides line up with TRBD1. Germline CDR1 reads MNHEY; CDR2 reads SVGAGI. The CDR3 contains 16 residues. The junction had 9 bases not matched to a gene; V was cut back by 0 bases and J by 6 bases. The CDR3 nucleotides are TGTGCCAGCAGTTACTCCCGGACAGGGTCGGTTGCTGAAGCTTTCTTT. Its translation: CASSYSRTGSVAEAFF.

This chain joins TRBV28 and TRBJ1-5; D possibly corresponds to TRBD1 (5 bases). The V end was cut by 5 bases, the J end by 1 base, with 12 bases between. Germline CDR1 MDHEN, CDR2 SYDVKM. The CDR3 loop spans 15 amino acids. The CDR3 loop reads CASSGGDASNQPQHF. CDR3 bases: TGTGCCAGCAGTGGGGGGGATGCGAGCAATCAGCCCCAGCATTTT. The full variable domain, rest sourced from reference TRBV28 and TRBJ1-5, is DVKVTQSSRYLVKRTGEKVFLECVQDMDHENMFWYRQDPGLGLRLIYFSYDVKMKEKGDIPEGYSVSREKKERFSLILESASTNQTSMYLCASSGGDASNQPQHFGDGTRLSIL.

The rearrangement uses TRBV5-1 and TRBJ1-1; no definite D call. Trimming shortened V by 2 bases and J by 8 bases, and 13 bases separated the two germline ends. Germline CDR1 reads SGHRS; CDR2 reads YFSETQ. The CDR3 covers 13 residues. This chain's CDR3 is CASSFKGVTEAFF. The CDR3 DNA reads TGCGCCAGCAGCTTCAAGGGAGTAACGGAAGCTTTCTTT.

The chain has TRBV5-4 and TRBJ2-6; D gene unclear. The V and J ends lost 4 bases and 0 bases respectively, with 5 bases between them. The CDR3 runs to 14 residues. Germline values: CDR1 SGHNT, CDR2 YYREEE (reference sequence). The CDR3 nucleotides are TGTGCCAGCAGCCCCAGCTCTGGGGCCAACGTCCTGACTTTC. Protein product: CASSPSSGANVLTF.

This chain connects TRBV4-2 to TRBJ2-1; 12 positions match TRBD2. Per germline, CDR1 LGHNA and CDR2 YNFKEQ. J lost 8 bases, V lost 3 bases, and 5 bases had no gene match. The CDR3 covers 15 residues. This CDR3 reads CASSHTSGRLDEQFF. In DNA, the CDR3 is TGTGCCAGCAGCCATACTAGCGGGAGGTTGGATGAGCAGTTCTTC.

V gene TRBV28 combines with J gene TRBJ1-6; D unresolved. With 6 bases removed from V and 9 bases from J, the gap between germline ends came to 9 bases. In germline, CDR1 is MDHEN, CDR2 SYDVKM. The length of the CDR3 is 12 residues. CDR3 amino acids: CASRIDGSPLHF. The CDR3 DNA follows: TGTGCCAGCAGAATAGATGGTTCACCCCTCCACTTT.

V is TRBV18 and J is TRBJ1-2; TRBD1 agrees at 7 bases. CDR3 size: 15 residues. Germline trimming cut 2 bases from V and 5 bases from J; bases unmatched to any gene: 8. The germline gives CDR1 KGHSH, CDR2 LQKENI. The CDR3 loop is CASSPFGQGDYGYTF. As DNA, the CDR3 is TGTGCCAGCTCACCATTCGGGCAGGGGGATTATGGCTACACCTTC.

This clone was seen more than once but under ten times. CDR3 residues: CASSLEGDSSNQPQHF. The CDR3 coding sequence is TGCGCCAGCAGCTTGGAGGGGGATTCTAGCAATCAGCCCCAGCATTTT. The rearrangement joins TRBV5-1 to TRBJ1-5; a possible D gene is TRBD1 (6 bases). V dropped 0 bases and J dropped 0 bases, with 10 bases sitting between them. CDR3 size: 16 residues. CDR1 and CDR2 from the germline V gene are SGHRS and YFSETQ. The variable domain in full, with the rest retrieved from reference TRBV5-1 and TRBJ1-5, is KAGVTQTPRYLIKTRGQQVTLSCSPISGHRSVSWYQQTPGQGLQFLFEYFSETQRNKGNFPGRFSGRQFSNSRSEMNVSTLELGDSALYLCASSLEGDSSNQPQHFGDGTRLSIL.

The chain carries TRBV5-1 and TRBJ1-1; 10 bases agree with TRBD1. J was trimmed by 6 bases and V by 0 bases; bases with no gene match: 8. Germline V gene sequence: CDR1 SGHRS, CDR2 YFSETQ. The CDR3 loop spans 16 amino acids. The DNA for the CDR3 is TGCGCCAGCAGCTTGGGACAGGGGGCCCCGTTATCTGAAGCTTTCTTT. Protein: CASSLGQGAPLSEAFF.

The chain links TRBV7-2 to TRBJ1-4; D is unresolved. The CDR3 is 13 amino acids. Germline assignment: CDR1 SGHTA and CDR2 FQGNSA. V gave up 1 base and J gave up 12 bases, with 12 bases separating them. DNA for the CDR3: TGTGCCAGCAGCTTAGGAGCGGACCAGGAACTGTTTTTT. Its translation is CASSLGADQELFF.

The genes are TRBV6-5 and TRBJ1-5; possibly TRBD1 for D (6 bases). The ends were cut back, 6 bases at V and 4 bases at J, with 10 bases in the middle. The V gene's germline CDR1 is MNHEY and CDR2 SVGAGI. The CDR3 has 13 amino acids. The chain's CDR3 is CASRDQGNQPQHF. The CDR3, as DNA: TGTGCCAGCAGAGACCAGGGGAATCAGCCCCAGCATTTT.

The chain uses TRBV7-3 and TRBJ2-2; TRBD1 is a possible D gene (5 bases). V gave up 5 bases and J gave up 10 bases, with 14 bases separating them. Germline CDR1 and CDR2: SGHTA and FQGTGA. The CDR3 is 13 amino acids. For the CDR3, the DNA is TGTGCCAGCAGCCCAACGGACACCACGGAGCTGTTTTTT. It codes for CASSPTDTTELFF.

This clone showed up just once. This chain joins TRBV7-2 and TRBJ2-3; D may be TRBD2 (7 bases). Deletions cut 0 bases from V and 1 base from J, with 11 bases between. Germline V gene lookup returns CDR1 SGHTA and CDR2 FQGNSA. This CDR3 contains 16 residues. The CDR3 nucleotides are TGTGCCAGCAGCTTAGCACGGGGGGCGGGCACAGATACGCAGTATTTT. Protein: CASSLARGAGTDTQYF.